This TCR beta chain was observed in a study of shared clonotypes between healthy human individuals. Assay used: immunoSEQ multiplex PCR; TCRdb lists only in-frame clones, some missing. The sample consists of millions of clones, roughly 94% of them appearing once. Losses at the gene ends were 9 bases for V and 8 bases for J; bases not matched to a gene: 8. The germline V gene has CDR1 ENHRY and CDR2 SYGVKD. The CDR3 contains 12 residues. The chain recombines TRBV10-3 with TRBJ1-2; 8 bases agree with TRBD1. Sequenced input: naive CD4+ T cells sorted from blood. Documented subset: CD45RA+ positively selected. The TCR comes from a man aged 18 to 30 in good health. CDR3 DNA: TGTGCCATAACTAGGGCAGGGGGCGGCTACACCTTC. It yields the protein CAITRAGGGYTF.